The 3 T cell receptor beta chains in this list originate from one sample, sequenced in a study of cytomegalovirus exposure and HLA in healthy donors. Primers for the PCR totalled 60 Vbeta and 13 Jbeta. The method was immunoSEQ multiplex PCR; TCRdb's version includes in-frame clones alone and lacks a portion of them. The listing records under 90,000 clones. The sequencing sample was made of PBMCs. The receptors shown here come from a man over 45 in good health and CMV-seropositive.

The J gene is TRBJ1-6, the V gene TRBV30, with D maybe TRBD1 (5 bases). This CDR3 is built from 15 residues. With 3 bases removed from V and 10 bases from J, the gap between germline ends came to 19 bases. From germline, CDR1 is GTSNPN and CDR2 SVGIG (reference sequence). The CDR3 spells CAWRTRPDGGSPLHF. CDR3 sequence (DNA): TGTGCCTGGAGAACTCGACCCGACGGGGGATCACCCCTCCACTTT.

The CDR3 here is CASSLGGGVDTYNEQFF. Written as DNA, the CDR3 is TGTGCCAGCAGCTTAGGTGGCGGGGTGGATACCTACAATGAGCAGTTCTTC. The chain links TRBV7-9 to TRBJ2-1, with a weak D call TRBD2 (6 bases). V shed 1 base and J shed 2 bases, with 15 bases lying between them. This CDR3 comprises 17 residues. The germline CDR1 and CDR2 sequences are SEHNR and FQNEAQ (reference sequence).

CDR3 region: CASSPLHSPDRVNEKLFF. Written as DNA, the CDR3 is TGTGCCAGCAGCCCACTCCATTCTCCAGACAGGGTAAATGAAAAACTGTTTTTT. The rearrangement joins TRBV7-9 to TRBJ1-4, with 7 bases identical to TRBD1. V shed 5 bases, J shed 5 bases, and the junction held 17 bases outside the gene matches. The CDR3 sequence is 18 residues long. Germline-derived CDR1 and CDR2 are SEHNR and FQNEAQ (reference sequence).